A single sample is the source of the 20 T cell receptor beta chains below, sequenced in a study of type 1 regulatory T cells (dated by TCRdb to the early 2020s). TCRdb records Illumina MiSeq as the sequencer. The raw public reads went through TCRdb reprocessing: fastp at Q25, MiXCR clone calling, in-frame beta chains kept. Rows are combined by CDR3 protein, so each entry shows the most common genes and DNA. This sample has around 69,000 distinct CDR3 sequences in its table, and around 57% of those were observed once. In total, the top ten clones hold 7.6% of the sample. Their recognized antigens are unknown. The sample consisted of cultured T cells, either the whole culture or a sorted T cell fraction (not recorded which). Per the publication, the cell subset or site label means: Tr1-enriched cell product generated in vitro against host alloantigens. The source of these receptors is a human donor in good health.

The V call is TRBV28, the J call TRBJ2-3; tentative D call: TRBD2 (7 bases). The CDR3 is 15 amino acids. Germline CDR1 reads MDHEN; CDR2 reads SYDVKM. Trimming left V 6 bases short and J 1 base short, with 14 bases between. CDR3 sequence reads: CASSPLGGGTDTQYF. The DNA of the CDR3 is TGTGCCAGCAGCCCTCTAGGGGGGGGCACAGATACGCAGTATTTT.

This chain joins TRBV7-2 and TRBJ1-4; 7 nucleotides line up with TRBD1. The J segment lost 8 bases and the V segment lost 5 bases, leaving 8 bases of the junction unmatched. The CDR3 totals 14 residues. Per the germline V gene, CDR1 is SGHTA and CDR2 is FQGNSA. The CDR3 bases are TGTGCCAGCAGCCCAGGGGGGGCGGGCGAAAAACTGTTTTTT. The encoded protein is CASSPGGAGEKLFF. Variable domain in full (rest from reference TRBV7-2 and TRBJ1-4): GAGVSQSPSNKVTEKGKDVELRCDPISGHTALYWYRQSLGQGLEFLIYFQGNSAPDKSGLPSDRFSAERTGGSVSTLTIQRTQQEDSAVYLCASSPGGAGEKLFFGSGTQLSVL.

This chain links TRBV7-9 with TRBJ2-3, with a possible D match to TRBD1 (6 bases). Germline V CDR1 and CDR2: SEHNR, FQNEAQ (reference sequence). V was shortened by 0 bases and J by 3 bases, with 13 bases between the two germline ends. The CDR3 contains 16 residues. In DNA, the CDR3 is TGTGCCAGCAGCTTAGCGCTGGGGGCGCGTACAGATACGCAGTATTTT. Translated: CASSLALGARTDTQYF.

CDR3 DNA sequence: TGTGCCAGCAGCACACCCCGTAGCGGGAGTGTCATCTACGAGCAGTACTTC. This encodes CASSTPRSGSVIYEQYF. The chain recombines TRBV11-2 with TRBJ2-7, with 9 nucleotides matching TRBD2. V shed 5 bases and J 3 bases; nucleotides not matched to a gene: 14. The CDR3 covers 17 residues. CDR1 is SGHAT, CDR2 FQNNGV, per germline.

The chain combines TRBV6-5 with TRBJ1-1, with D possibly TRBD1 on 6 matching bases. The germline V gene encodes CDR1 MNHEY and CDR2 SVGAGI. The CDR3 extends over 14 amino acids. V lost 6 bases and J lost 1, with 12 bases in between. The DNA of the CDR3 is TGTGCCAGCAGCCCCTTAGGGGGGAACACTGAAGCTTTCTTT. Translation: CASSPLGGNTEAFF.

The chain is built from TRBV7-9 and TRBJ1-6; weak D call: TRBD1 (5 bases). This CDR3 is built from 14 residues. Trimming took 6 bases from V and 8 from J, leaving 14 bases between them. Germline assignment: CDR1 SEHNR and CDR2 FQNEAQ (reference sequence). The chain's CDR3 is CASSAGGSDSPLHF. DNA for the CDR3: TGTGCCAGCAGTGCCGGGGGATCCGATTCACCCCTCCACTTT.

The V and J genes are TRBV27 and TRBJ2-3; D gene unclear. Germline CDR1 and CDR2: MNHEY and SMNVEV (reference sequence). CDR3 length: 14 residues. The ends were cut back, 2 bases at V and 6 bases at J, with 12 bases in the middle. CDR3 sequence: CASSLQAKIDTQYF. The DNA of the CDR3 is TGTGCCAGCAGTTTACAGGCCAAGATTGATACGCAGTATTTT.

CDR3 DNA sequence: TGTGCCAGCAGCCAAGAGAAAACGGGAGATAAAAACATTCAGTACTTC. Its protein is CASSQEKTGDKNIQYF. The chain uses TRBV14 and TRBJ2-4, with a tentative D call TRBD2 (6 bases). V gave up 0 bases and J gave up 4 bases, with 13 bases separating them. Germline V gene lookup returns CDR1 SGHDN and CDR2 FVKESK. This CDR3 is 16 amino acids long.

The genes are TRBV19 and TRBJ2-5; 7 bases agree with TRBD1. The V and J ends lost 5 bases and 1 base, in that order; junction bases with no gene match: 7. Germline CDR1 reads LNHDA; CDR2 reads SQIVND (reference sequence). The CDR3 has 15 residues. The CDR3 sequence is CASSARNRGQETQYF. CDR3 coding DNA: TGTGCCAGTAGTGCTAGGAACAGGGGCCAAGAGACCCAGTACTTC.

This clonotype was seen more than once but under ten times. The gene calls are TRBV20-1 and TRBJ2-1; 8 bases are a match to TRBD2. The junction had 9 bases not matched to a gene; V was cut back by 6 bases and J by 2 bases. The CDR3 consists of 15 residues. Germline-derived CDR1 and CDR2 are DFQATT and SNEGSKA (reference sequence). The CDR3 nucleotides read TGCAGTGCAAGCGGGAGTCTGGGGGCCTACAATGAGCAGTTCTTC. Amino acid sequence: CSASGSLGAYNEQFF.

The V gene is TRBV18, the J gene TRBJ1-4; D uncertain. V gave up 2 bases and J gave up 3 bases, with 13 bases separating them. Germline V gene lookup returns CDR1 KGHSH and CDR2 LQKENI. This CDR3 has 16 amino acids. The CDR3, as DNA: TGTGCCAGCTCACCAAACACCCTATCGGCTAATGAAAAACTGTTTTTT. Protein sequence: CASSPNTLSANEKLFF. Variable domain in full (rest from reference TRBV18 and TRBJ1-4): NAGVMQNPRHLVRRRGQEARLRCSPMKGHSHVYWYRQLPEEGLKFMVYLQKENIIDESGMPKERFSAEFPKEGPSILRIQQVVRGDSAAYFCASSPNTLSANEKLFFGSGTQLSVL.

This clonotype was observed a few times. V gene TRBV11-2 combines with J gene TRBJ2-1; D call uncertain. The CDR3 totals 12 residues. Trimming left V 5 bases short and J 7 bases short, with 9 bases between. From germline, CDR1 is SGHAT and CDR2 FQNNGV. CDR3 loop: CASSRTRNEQFF. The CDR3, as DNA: TGTGCCAGCAGCCGGACCCGGAATGAGCAGTTCTTC.

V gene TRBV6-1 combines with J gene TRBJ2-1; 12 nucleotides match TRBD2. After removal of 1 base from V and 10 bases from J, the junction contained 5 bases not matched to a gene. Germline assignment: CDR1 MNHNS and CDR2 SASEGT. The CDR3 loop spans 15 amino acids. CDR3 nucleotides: TGTGCCAGCAGTGAAGTTCTAGCGGGAGGGCGGGAGCAGTTCTTC. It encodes CASSEVLAGGREQFF.

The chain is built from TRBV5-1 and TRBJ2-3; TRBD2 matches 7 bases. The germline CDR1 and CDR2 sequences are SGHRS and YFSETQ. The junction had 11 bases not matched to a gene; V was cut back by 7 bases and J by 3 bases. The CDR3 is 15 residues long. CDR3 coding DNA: TGCGCCAGCGGCTCTAGCGCGGGAGAGACAGATACGCAGTATTTT. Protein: CASGSSAGETDTQYF.

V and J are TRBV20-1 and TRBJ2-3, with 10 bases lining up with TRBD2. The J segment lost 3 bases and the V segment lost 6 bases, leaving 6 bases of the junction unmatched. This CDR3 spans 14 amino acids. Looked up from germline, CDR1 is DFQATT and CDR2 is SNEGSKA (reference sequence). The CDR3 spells CSAKPGLATDTQYF. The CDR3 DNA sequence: TGCAGTGCCAAACCGGGACTAGCGACAGATACGCAGTATTTT.

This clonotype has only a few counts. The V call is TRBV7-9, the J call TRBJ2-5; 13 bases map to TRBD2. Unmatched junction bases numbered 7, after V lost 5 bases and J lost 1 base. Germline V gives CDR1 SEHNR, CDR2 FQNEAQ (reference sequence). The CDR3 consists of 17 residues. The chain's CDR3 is CASSKGLAGLVQETQYF. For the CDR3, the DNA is TGTGCCAGCAGCAAGGGACTAGCGGGGCTAGTCCAAGAGACCCAGTACTTC.

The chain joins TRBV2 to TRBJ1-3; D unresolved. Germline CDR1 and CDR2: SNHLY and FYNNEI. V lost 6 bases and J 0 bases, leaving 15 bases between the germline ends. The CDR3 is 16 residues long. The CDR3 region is CASSRLGRTSGNTIYF. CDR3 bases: TGTGCCAGCAGCCGCCTAGGACGAACCTCTGGAAACACCATATATTTT.

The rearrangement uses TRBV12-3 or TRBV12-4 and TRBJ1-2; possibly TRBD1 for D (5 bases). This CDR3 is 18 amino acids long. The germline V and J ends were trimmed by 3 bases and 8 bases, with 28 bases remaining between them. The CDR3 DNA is TGTGCCAGCAGTTTCTGGGGGGATACTGGAGTGTTCGCTAAGGGCTACACCTTC. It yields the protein CASSFWGDTGVFAKGYTF.

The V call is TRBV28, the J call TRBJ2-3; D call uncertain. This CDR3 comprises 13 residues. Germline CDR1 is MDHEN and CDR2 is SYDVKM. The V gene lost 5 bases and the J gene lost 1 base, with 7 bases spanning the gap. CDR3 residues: CASSGDGTDTQYF. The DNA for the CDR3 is TGTGCCAGCAGTGGAGACGGCACAGATACGCAGTATTTT.

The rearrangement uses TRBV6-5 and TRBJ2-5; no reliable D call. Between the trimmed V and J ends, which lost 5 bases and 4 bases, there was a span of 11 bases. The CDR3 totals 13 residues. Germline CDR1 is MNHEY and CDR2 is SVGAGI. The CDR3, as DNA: TGTGCCAGCAGTGCCTCTACCGGAGAGACCCAGTACTTC. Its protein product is CASSASTGETQYF.